The table lists the clone carrying this T cell receptor beta chain with many counts. Its matching antigen is unknown. Time point indicated: newly diagnosed GD, antithyroid drugs for less than 3 months. PBMC-extracted RNA yielded the TCR library. Construction of the TCR beta libraries employed iRepertoire HTBI primers in conjunction with Arm-PCR of CDR3 regions. TCRdb processed the multiplex PCR reads anew with MiXCR; each CDR3 protein has one entry. Among hundreds of thousands of distinct CDR3 sequences listed, 15% to 20% were seen once. This entry comes from a study of regulatory T cells in long-lasting Graves disease. The CDR3 is 16 amino acids. The junction had 6 bases not matched to a gene; V was cut back by 4 bases and J by 0 bases. Study findings and constraints: Rather than thyroid tissue, only peripheral blood underwent study.

These sequences were also reported in another study, on T cells in Graves' hyperthyroidism and ophthalmopathy. That report adds: Diagnostic decisions used clinical symptoms, serum thyroxine and TRAb, thyroid ultrasound and orbital computed tomography. Initially, a first-round RT-PCR of the TCR CDR3 employed the HTBI primer set.

The sequencing used peripheral blood mononuclear cells (PBMCs), collected at new diagnosis, from a patient treated with antithyroid drugs. J is TRBJ1-3 and V is TRBV12-3 or TRBV12-4, with TRBD1 identical over 7 bases. The clonotype was recovered from a woman aged 40 to 65 with Graves disease. The CDR3 loop reads CASSSTGSRSGNTIYF. CDR3 DNA: TGTGCCAGCAGTTCGACAGGGTCCCGCTCTGGAAACACCATATATTTT.